The sequence of this T cell receptor beta chain was determined in a study of CD8 T cells in ankylosing spondylitis. Scientists made TCR beta libraries using quantitative 5'-RACE with molecular barcodes. TCRdb redid the calling of the 5' RACE reads with MiXCR, one entry per CDR3 protein. The data hold fewer than 450,000 distinct CDR3 sequences, with roughly 17% observed a single time. This clonotype was recorded a few times. Its antigen is not identified. Regarding the study as a whole: Disease-associated clones were reportedly significantly overrepresented in matched ankylosing spondylitis synovial fluid. Clones that were linked to disease were CD8+ and were relatively rare in peripheral blood. The study identified a TCR beta motif of under ten highly homologous variants that appeared characteristic of ankylosing spondylitis blood.

V was pared by 0 bases and J by 7 bases, with 7 bases of the junction left unmatched. The CDR3 has 15 amino acids. CDR1 is DFQATT and CDR2 is SNEGSKA in the germline V gene (reference sequence). This receptor was taken from a male donor with ankylosing spondylitis. The specimen was blood, either unsorted or a sorted T cell fraction (not recorded which). The chain uses TRBV20-1 and TRBJ2-1; 9 bases agree with TRBD2. The CDR3 bases are TGCAGTGCTAGAGAGCCCCTAGCGGGAATGAATGAGCAGTTCTTC. This translates into CSAREPLAGMNEQFF.